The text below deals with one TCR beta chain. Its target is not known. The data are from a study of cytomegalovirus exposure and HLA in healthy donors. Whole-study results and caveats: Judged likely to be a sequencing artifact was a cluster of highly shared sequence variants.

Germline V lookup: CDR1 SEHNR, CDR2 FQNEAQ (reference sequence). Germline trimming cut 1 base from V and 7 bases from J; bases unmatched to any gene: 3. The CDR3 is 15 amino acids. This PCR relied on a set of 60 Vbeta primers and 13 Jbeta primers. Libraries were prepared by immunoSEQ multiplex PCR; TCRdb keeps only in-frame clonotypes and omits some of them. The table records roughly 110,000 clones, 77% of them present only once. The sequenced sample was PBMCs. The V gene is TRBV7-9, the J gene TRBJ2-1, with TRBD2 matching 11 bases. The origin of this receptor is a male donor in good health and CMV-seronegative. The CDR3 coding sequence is TGTGCCAGCAGCTTAGGTAGCGGGAGGGGGAATGAGCAGTTCTTC. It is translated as CASSLGSGRGNEQFF.